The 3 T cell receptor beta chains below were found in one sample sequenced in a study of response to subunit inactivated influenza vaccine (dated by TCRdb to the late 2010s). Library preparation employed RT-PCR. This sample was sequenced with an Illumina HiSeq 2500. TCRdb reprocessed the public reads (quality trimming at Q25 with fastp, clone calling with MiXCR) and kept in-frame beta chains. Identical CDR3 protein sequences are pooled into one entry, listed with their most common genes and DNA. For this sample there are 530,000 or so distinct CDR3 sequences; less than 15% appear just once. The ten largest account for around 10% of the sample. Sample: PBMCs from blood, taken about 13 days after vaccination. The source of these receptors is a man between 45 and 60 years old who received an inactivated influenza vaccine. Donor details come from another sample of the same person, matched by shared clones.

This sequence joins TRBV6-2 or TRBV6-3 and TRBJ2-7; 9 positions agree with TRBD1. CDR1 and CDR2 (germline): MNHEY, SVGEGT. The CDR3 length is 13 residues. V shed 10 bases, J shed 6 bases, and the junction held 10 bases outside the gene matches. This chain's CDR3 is CATRGQGLSEQYF. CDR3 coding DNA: TGTGCCACCAGGGGACAGGGACTTTCCGAGCAGTACTTC.

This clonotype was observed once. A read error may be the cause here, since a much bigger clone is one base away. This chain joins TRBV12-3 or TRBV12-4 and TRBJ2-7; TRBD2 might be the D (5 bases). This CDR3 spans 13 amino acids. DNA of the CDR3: TGTGCCAGCGGTTTAGGGAGCAGATACGAGCAGTACTTC. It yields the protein CASGLGSRYEQYF.

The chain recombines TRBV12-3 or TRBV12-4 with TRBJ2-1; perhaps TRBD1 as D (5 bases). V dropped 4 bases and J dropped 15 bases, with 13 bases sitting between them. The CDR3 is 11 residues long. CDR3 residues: CASSSSGRPFF. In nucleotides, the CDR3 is TGTGCCAGCAGTTCTTCAGGGCGTCCGTTCTTC.